The table lists the clone carrying this T cell receptor (beta chain) with many counts. What it binds is unknown. This specimen comes from a study of spatial heterogeneity in lung cancer. Whole-study context: There were, on average, more than eight raw-read appearances for each unique TCR and UMI combination. General study points: Blood showed ubiquitous tumor TCRs more often at resection than at routine follow-up.

One entry per CDR3 protein, called by TCRdb with MiXCR from the 5' RACE reads. This table holds about 52,000 distinct CDR3 sequences, 7.4% found once. The V and J ends lost 1 base and 1 base respectively, with 11 bases between them. This CDR3 contains 15 residues. The germline V gene has CDR1 MGHRA and CDR2 YSYEKL. The time point was: blood at routine non-recurrence follow-up after resection. The authors sequenced whole RNA from tumor, nontumor lung or frozen PBMC without sorting. The V and J genes are TRBV4-1 and TRBJ2-7; possibly TRBD1 for D (6 bases). Sequencing used PBMCs, obtained at follow-up. This TCR derives from a female donor with early-stage non-small cell lung cancer. CDR3 region: CASSQGRGLSYEQYF. CDR3 coding DNA: TGCGCCAGCAGCCAAGGCAGGGGCCTTTCCTACGAGCAGTACTTC.